The 11 T cell receptor beta chains below all came from one sample that was sequenced in a study of blood T cell repertoires in COVID-19. This table comes from immunoSEQ multiplex PCR, and its TCRdb copy is limited to in-frame clones, with some not included. The profile shows about 97,000 clones, nearly 90% of them singletons. What was sequenced was peripheral blood. The receptors shown here come from a man in his fifties with active COVID-19.

The V gene is TRBV11-2, the J gene TRBJ2-2; TRBD1 matches at 8 bases. In germline, CDR1 is SGHAT, CDR2 FQNNGV. Losses at the gene ends were 1 base for V and 7 bases for J; bases not matched to a gene: 8. The CDR3 runs 16 residues. The CDR3 protein is CASSLAATGVVGELFF. In nucleotides, the CDR3 is TGTGCCAGCAGCTTAGCCGCGACAGGGGTGGTCGGGGAGCTGTTTTTT.

The rearrangement uses TRBV3-1 (or the pseudogene TRBV3-2) and TRBJ2-7, with D possibly TRBD2 on 7 matching bases. Trimming stripped 1 base from V and 5 bases from J, with 15 bases between. CDR1 and CDR2 from the germline V gene are LGHDT and YNNKEL (reference sequence). The CDR3 runs 15 residues. The CDR3: CASSQVGGQSDEQYF. CDR3 nucleotide sequence: TGTGCCAGCAGCCAAGTCGGGGGGCAATCGGACGAGCAGTACTTC.

V and J are TRBV3-1 (or the pseudogene TRBV3-2) and TRBJ1-1; no reliable D call. The CDR3 sequence is 13 residues long. The germline V gene has CDR1 LGHDT and CDR2 YNNKEL (reference sequence). Trimming cost V 4 bases and J 5 bases, with 11 bases left between them. The CDR3 nucleotides are TGTGCCAGCAGCCGCTCTGAGGGAACTGAAGCTTTCTTT. Residues: CASSRSEGTEAFF.

This clone was seen more than once but under ten times. The chain combines TRBV7-2 with TRBJ2-2, with D tentatively TRBD1 (5 bases). V gave up 0 bases and J gave up 7 bases, with 9 bases separating them. This CDR3 is built from 14 residues. Germline lookup yields CDR1 SGHTA and CDR2 FQGNSA. The CDR3 nucleotides read TGTGCCAGCAGCTTAGCGTGGGGCGGCGGGGAGCTGTTTTTT. This encodes CASSLAWGGGELFF.

The rearrangement uses TRBV18 and TRBJ2-7, with TRBD1 as a possible D gene (6 bases). V was shortened by 3 bases and J by 7 bases, with 16 bases between the two germline ends. The CDR3 extends over 14 amino acids. The germline gives CDR1 KGHSH, CDR2 LQKENI. The CDR3 DNA follows: TGTGCCAGCTCACCGCAGGGGCCCAAGAAGGAGCAGTACTTC. Translated, it gives CASSPQGPKKEQYF.

The chain combines TRBV19 with TRBJ1-5; possible D gene TRBD1, 5 bases. Per germline, CDR1 LNHDA and CDR2 SQIVND (reference sequence). V was shortened by 4 bases and J by 2 bases, with 9 bases between the two germline ends. This CDR3 region has 14 residues. The CDR3 protein is CASSTGGGNQPQHF. The CDR3 DNA is TGTGCCAGTAGTACCGGGGGAGGCAATCAGCCCCAGCATTTT.

The V call is TRBV5-4, the J call TRBJ2-3; D call uncertain. Per the germline V gene, CDR1 is SGHNT and CDR2 is YYREEE (reference sequence). The CDR3 is made up of 12 amino acids. V lost 3 bases, J lost 6 bases, and 8 bases lay in between. CDR3 nucleotides: TGTGCCAGCAGCTCGCCCCGGGATACGCAGTATTTT. Translated: CASSSPRDTQYF.

This clone occurred once. This chain links TRBV29-1 with TRBJ1-1; D remains ambiguous. Trimming left V 7 bases short and J 1 base short, with 13 bases between. The CDR3 has 13 amino acids. Germline V gene sequence: CDR1 SQVTM, CDR2 ANQGSEA. The CDR3 loop is CSAVGYANTEAFF. The CDR3 bases are TGCAGCGCCGTCGGGTACGCGAACACTGAAGCTTTCTTT.

The table lists this clone with a count of one. The chain joins TRBV21-1 to TRBJ1-2; the table's D call, TRBD1, was not checked against the DNA. TRBV21-1 is annotated as a pseudogene. The CDR3 totals 17 residues. DNA for the CDR3: TGTGCCAGCAGCAAGCTTAGTCACGGGACAGCCCTCTATGGCTACACCTTC. It specifies CASSKLSHGTALYGYTF.

This chain uses TRBV11-3 with TRBJ1-2, with a tentative D call TRBD1 (5 bases). This CDR3 contains 13 residues. V was cut by 5 bases and J by 7 bases, with 14 bases left in between. CDR1 is SGHNT, CDR2 YENEEA, per germline. The CDR3 sequence is CASSDNGGTGYTF. The CDR3 DNA sequence: TGTGCCAGCAGCGACAACGGGGGGACTGGCTACACCTTC.

This clone was found once. The rearrangement joins TRBV5-6 to TRBJ2-7; 9 nucleotides agree with TRBD1. CDR1 and CDR2 from the germline V gene are SGHDT and YYEEEE. This CDR3 contains 15 residues. V shed 2 bases, J shed 7 bases, and the junction held 10 bases outside the gene matches. The CDR3 DNA sequence: TGTGCCAGCAGCTTAACAGGGGGCTTCCGTGGGGAGCAGTACTTC. Translation: CASSLTGGFRGEQYF.